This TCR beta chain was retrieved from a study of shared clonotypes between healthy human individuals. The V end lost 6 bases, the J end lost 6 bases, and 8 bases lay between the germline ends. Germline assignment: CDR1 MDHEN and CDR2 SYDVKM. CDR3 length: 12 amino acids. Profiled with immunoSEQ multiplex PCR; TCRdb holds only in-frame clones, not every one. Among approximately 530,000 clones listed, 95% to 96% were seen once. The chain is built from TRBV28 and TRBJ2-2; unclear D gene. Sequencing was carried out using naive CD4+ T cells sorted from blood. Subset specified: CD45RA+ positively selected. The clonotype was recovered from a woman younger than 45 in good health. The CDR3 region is CASRWAPGELFF. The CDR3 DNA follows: TGTGCCAGCAGATGGGCCCCCGGGGAGCTGTTTTTT.